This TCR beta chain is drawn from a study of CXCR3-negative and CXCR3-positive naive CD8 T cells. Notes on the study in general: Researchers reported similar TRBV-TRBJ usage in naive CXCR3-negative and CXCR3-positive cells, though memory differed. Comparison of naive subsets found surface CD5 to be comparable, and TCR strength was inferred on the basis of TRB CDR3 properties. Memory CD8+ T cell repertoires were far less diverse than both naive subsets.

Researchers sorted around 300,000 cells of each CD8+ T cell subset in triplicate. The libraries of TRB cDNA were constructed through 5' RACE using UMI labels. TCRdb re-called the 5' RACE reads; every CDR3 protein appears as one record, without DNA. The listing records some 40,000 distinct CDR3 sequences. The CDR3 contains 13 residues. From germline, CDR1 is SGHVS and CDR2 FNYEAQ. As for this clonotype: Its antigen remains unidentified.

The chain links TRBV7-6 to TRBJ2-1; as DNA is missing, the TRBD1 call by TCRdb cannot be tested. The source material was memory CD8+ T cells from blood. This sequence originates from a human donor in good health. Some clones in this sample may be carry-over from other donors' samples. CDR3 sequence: CASSSRVKEEQYF. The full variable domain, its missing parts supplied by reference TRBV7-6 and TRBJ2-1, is GAGVSQSPRYKVTKRGQDVALRCDPISGHVSLYWYRQALGQGPEFLTYFNYEAQQDKSGLPNDRFSAERPEGSISTLTIQRTEQRDSAMYRCASSSRVKEEQYFGPGTRLTVL.